Listed below are T cell receptor beta chains from one sample, sequenced in a study of OX40 agonist ivuxolimab in advanced cancers. TCRdb's table, derived via immunoSEQ multiplex PCR, lists solely in-frame clones and lacks some. Here the sample spans about 77,000 clones, 90% being singletons. This specimen was CD4+ or CD8+ T cells sorted from blood, taken in a trial of the OX40 agonist ivuxolimab. Receptor source: an adult with an advanced solid tumor such as melanoma, head and neck, liver or kidney cancer. The CDR3 runs from the conserved cysteine through the conserved F or W. Fields, in order: J gene, V gene, CDR3 protein.

TRBJ1-1 TRBV7-2 CASSLSGTNTEAFF
TRBJ2-7 TRBV6-5 CASSVSGRNYEQYF
TRBJ2-3 TRBV11-2 CASSLVTSGGASTDTQYF
TRBJ2-1 TRBV16 CASSHLRQSPNEQFF
TRBJ1-2 TRBV10-3 CAISETGGERYTF
TRBJ1-3 TRBV11-2 CASSPGQGASGNTIYF
TRBJ2-7 TRBV11-2 CASSSEAATYEQYF
TRBJ2-5 TRBV7-6 CASSPASLETQYF
TRBJ2-3 TRBV14 CASSLRWGPFRDTQYF
TRBJ1-2 TRBV28 CASSFPGQGNYGYTF
TRBJ2-2 TRBV7-2 CASSLASRGNTGELFF
TRBJ1-3 TRBV27 CASSGSVSGNTIYF
TRBJ1-1 TRBV28 CASSLLRPLNTEAFF
TRBJ2-4 TRBV19 CASSIGQVLAKNIQYF
TRBJ2-5 TRBV11-3 CASSLGSGTEETQYF
TRBJ2-3 TRBV7-9 CASSLAWGSTQYF
TRBJ2-6 TRBV10-3 CAIGLSSGANVLTF
TRBJ1-1 TRBV18 CASSPPGKNTEAFF
TRBJ1-2 TRBV6-5 CASSSGTDYGYTF
TRBJ2-7 TRBV20-1 CTAAPYEQYF
TRBJ1-2 TRBV28 CASSFGRQAGGYTF
TRBJ2-7 TRBV2 CASRQALYEQYF
TRBJ2-7 TRBV11-2 CASSPRDGTGDEQYF
TRBJ1-1 TRBV18 CASSPEGRAGRGNTEAFF
TRBJ2-7 TRBV7-9 CASSLMGHPYEQYF
TRBJ2-7 TRBV5-1 CASSTTRTGLPYEQYF
TRBJ2-7 TRBV19 CASTQGNGQYF
TRBJ1-3 TRBV7-4 CASSLRGGKFRPSKEAGNTIYF
TRBJ2-7 TRBV7-2 CASSFIGEQYF
TRBJ1-2 TRBV7-2 CASSLAAVNYGYTF
TRBJ2-1 TRBV7-2 CASSPGLAALPSYNEQFF